Following are 7 T cell receptor beta chains from one sample sequenced in a study of blood T cell repertoires in COVID-19 (dated by TCRdb to between 2020 and 2021). The method behind the library was the immunoSEQ multiplex PCR assay. TCRdb carries this immuneACCESS record with in-frame sequences only. Its versions omit some clonotypes, under half of them owing to an unresolved V gene in the studies checked, with the rest unexplained. Present in this sample are 150,000 to 200,000 clones, over 80% of which were seen just once. The ten largest make up under 3.5% of the sample. Sequenced input: peripheral blood. These receptors all stem from a woman aged 55-69 years with acute or convalescent COVID-19.

This chain links TRBV11-2 with TRBJ2-3; 13 positions match TRBD2. Losses at the gene ends were 3 bases for V and 0 bases for J; bases not matched to a gene: 3. The CDR3 covers 17 residues. Germline V gives CDR1 SGHAT, CDR2 FQNNGV. The CDR3 here is CASSFRTSGGSTDTQYF. The DNA of the CDR3 is TGTGCCAGCAGCTTCAGGACTAGCGGGGGAAGCACAGATACGCAGTATTTT.

The CDR3 loop is CASMIRGRVNSPLHF. As DNA, the CDR3 is TGTGCCAGCATGATACGGGGGAGGGTTAATTCACCCCTCCACTTT. This chain joins TRBV5-4 and TRBJ1-6; tentative D call: TRBD1 (5 bases). The germline V and J ends were trimmed by 6 bases and 6 bases, with 16 bases remaining between them. The germline V gene has CDR1 SGHNT and CDR2 YYREEE (reference sequence). CDR3 length: 15 amino acids.

The chain is built from TRBV30 and TRBJ1-3, with 9 bases lining up with TRBD1. V was pared by 7 bases and J by 2 bases, with 3 bases of the junction left unmatched. The CDR3 sequence is 13 residues long. Germline CDR1 reads GTSNPN; CDR2 reads SVGIG (reference sequence). The CDR3 region is CALRTGAGNTIYF. For the CDR3, the DNA is TGTGCCTTACGGACAGGGGCTGGAAACACCATATATTTT. The complete variable domain, with remaining parts taken from reference TRBV30 and TRBJ1-3, reads SQTIHQWPATLVQPVGSPLSLECTVEGTSNPNLYWYRQAAGRGLQLLFYSVGIGQISSEVPQNLSASRPQDRQFILSSKKLLLSDSGFYLCALRTGAGNTIYFGEGSWLTVV.

The rearrangement joins TRBV5-4 to TRBJ1-2; no firm D call. The V gene's germline CDR1 is SGHNT and CDR2 YYREEE (reference sequence). V lost 4 bases to trimming and J lost 2 bases, with 15 bases between them. There are 15 residues in the CDR3. The CDR3 here is CASSPVGGRNYGYTF. In DNA form, the CDR3 reads TGTGCCAGCAGCCCCGTGGGAGGGAGGAACTATGGCTACACCTTC.

The chain employs TRBV27 and TRBJ2-7; the match to TRBD1 covers 7 bases. The CDR3 loop spans 14 amino acids. With V trimmed by 7 bases and J by 3 bases, 9 bases remained unmatched. From germline, CDR1 is MNHEY and CDR2 SMNVEV (reference sequence). The CDR3 sequence: CASTPRQGRYEQYF. CDR3 sequence (DNA): TGTGCCAGCACCCCCCGACAGGGACGCTACGAGCAGTACTTC.

The chain has TRBV4-2 and TRBJ2-1; 8 positions agree with TRBD1. In germline, CDR1 is LGHNA, CDR2 YNFKEQ. V lost 1 base and J lost 5; bases outside the gene matches: 4. This CDR3 contains 15 residues. CDR3 nucleotides: TGTGCCAGCAGCCAAGCAGGGGGACAGGACAATGAGCAGTTCTTC. Translating gives CASSQAGGQDNEQFF.

The chain uses TRBV14 and TRBJ2-1, with D maybe TRBD2 (7 bases). CDR3 length: 15 residues. Trimming removed 4 bases from V and 7 bases from J, with 17 bases in between. Germline CDR1 SGHDN, CDR2 FVKESK. CDR3 loop: CASSPWGRGRNEQFF. CDR3 in DNA: TGTGCCAGCAGCCCTTGGGGGCGGGGGCGTAATGAGCAGTTCTTC.